A selection of T cell receptor beta chains follows, all from one sample in a study of shared clonotypes between healthy human individuals. The protocol was immunoSEQ multiplex PCR, while the TCRdb copy is restricted to in-frame clones and leaves out a portion. This table holds roughly 1,500,000 clones, roughly 98% found once. Sequenced input: naive CD4+ T cells sorted from blood. These TCRs come from a man aged 25 to 45 in good health. Both conserved end residues are part of each CDR3. Fields, in order: J gene, D gene, V gene, clone size, CDR3 protein, CDR3 DNA. D genes are given only for firm matches. Expanded clones are given a class, and other clones once, few, many or no size at all.

>TRBJ1-5|-|TRBV5-6|-
CASSLLMGNQPQHF
TGTGCCAGCAGCTTATTAATGGGCAATCAGCCCCAGCATTTT
>TRBJ2-3|-|TRBV18|-
CASSQAIRTDTQYF
TGTGCCAGCTCACAAGCTATTCGCACAGATACGCAGTATTTT
>TRBJ1-1|-|TRBV30|-
CAWAVSNTEAFF
TGTGCCTGGGCAGTGTCGAACACTGAAGCTTTCTTT
>TRBJ2-5|TRBD2|TRBV5-1|-
CASSLLREGYGQETQYF
TGCGCCAGCAGCTTGCTACGGGAGGGGTACGGCCAAGAGACCCAGTACTTC
>TRBJ2-2|TRBD2|TRBV5-1|-
CASSLPPSGDLTGELFF
TGCGCCAGCAGCTTGCCCCCTAGCGGAGACCTCACCGGGGAGCTGTTTTTT
>TRBJ2-1|TRBD2|TRBV6-5|once
CASSPWTSAYNEQFF
TGTGCCAGCAGCCCTTGGACTAGCGCTTACAATGAGCAGTTCTTC
>TRBJ1-5|-|TRBV18|-
CASSAQGNYQPQHF
TGTGCCAGCTCAGCACAGGGAAATTATCAGCCCCAGCATTTT
>TRBJ2-2|-|TRBV27|-
CASSFRASVGRANTGELFF
TGTGCCAGCAGTTTTAGGGCTAGCGTAGGGCGAGCGAACACCGGGGAGCTGTTTTTT
>TRBJ2-7|TRBD2|TRBV10-3|-
CAINDGGNSYEQYF
TGTGCCATCAATGACGGGGGGAACTCCTACGAGCAGTACTTC
>TRBJ2-1|TRBD2|TRBV4-3|-
CASSQDWGLAGTLSYNEQFF
TGCGCCAGCAGCCAAGACTGGGGACTAGCGGGAACCCTCTCCTACAATGAGCAGTTCTTC
>TRBJ1-2|TRBD1|TRBV5-1|once
CASSFTGTENYGYTF
TGCGCCAGCAGCTTTACCGGGACAGAGAACTATGGCTACACCTTC
>TRBJ2-7|TRBD2|TRBV28|-
CASRGRLAGELQQYF
TGTGCCAGCAGGGGCAGACTAGCGGGAGAACTTCAGCAGTACTTC
>TRBJ2-1|-|TRBV7-9|-
CASSVGALQSYNEQFF
TGTGCCAGCAGCGTGGGTGCGTTGCAGTCCTACAATGAGCAGTTCTTC
>TRBJ2-5|TRBD1|TRBV5-1|-
CASSIQGAGETQYF
TGCGCCAGCAGCATACAGGGGGCAGGGGAGACCCAGTACTTC
>TRBJ1-2|-|TRBV21-1|-
CASNNSVYGYTF
TGTGCCAGCAACAATTCGGTATATGGCTACACCTTC
>TRBJ1-1|-|TRBV5-4|-
CASSLAGVEMGAFF
TGTGCCAGCAGCTTGGCCGGGGTTGAGATGGGGGCTTTCTTT
>TRBJ2-7|TRBD1|TRBV19|-
CASSVDRGSHEQYF
TGTGCCAGTAGCGTAGACAGGGGTAGTCACGAGCAGTACTTC
>TRBJ1-1|TRBD1|TRBV7-9|-
CASSLGDRFELTEAFF
TGTGCCAGCAGCTTAGGGGACAGGTTCGAACTAACTGAAGCTTTCTTT
>TRBJ2-1|-|TRBV10-3|-
CATTEPRSYSYNEQFF
TGTGCCACCACTGAACCAAGATCCTACTCCTACAATGAGCAGTTCTTC
>TRBJ2-3|TRBD1|TRBV29-1|few
CSVEERQGKDTQYF
TGCAGCGTTGAAGAGAGACAGGGAAAAGATACGCAGTATTTT
>TRBJ2-1|-|TRBV29-1|-
CSVCSRGANSYNEQFF
TGCAGCGTTTGTTCTCGGGGAGCCAACTCCTACAATGAGCAGTTCTTC
>TRBJ2-1|-|TRBV2|-
CASTGGSSSYNEQFF
TGTGCCAGCACAGGAGGGTCTAGCTCCTACAATGAGCAGTTCTTC
>TRBJ2-5|TRBD1|TRBV7-8|-
CASSRQGKETQYF
TGTGCCAGCAGCCGACAGGGGAAAGAGACCCAGTACTTC
>TRBJ2-7|TRBD2|TRBV7-9|-
CASSGSSGTSGRAYEQYF
TGTGCCAGCAGCGGATCTTCCGGGACTAGCGGGAGAGCCTACGAGCAGTACTTC
>TRBJ1-1|-|TRBV11-2|-
CASSPLGDIGMNTEAFF
TGTGCCAGCAGCCCTCTGGGTGATATAGGCATGAACACTGAAGCTTTCTTT